These 21 T cell receptor beta chains were all obtained from the same sample, sequenced in a study of blood T cell repertoires in COVID-19. Profiling relied on immunoSEQ multiplex PCR, and the TCRdb table lists in-frame clones only, not all of them. The sample carries roughly 670,000 clones, about 87% recorded once. Source material: peripheral blood. The receptors originated from a young woman with acute or convalescent COVID-19.

The chain couples TRBV19 to TRBJ2-7, with a tentative D call TRBD1 (5 bases). V was shortened by 8 bases and J by 6 bases, with 14 bases between the two germline ends. Germline V lookup: CDR1 LNHDA, CDR2 SQIVND (reference sequence). The CDR3 runs to 12 residues. This CDR3 reads CASGVPRGEQYF. The CDR3 DNA follows: TGTGCCAGTGGGGTTCCTAGGGGCGAGCAGTACTTC.

This sequence joins TRBV1 and TRBJ2-3; TRBD2, the table's D call, lacks a check against the DNA. TRBV1 represents a pseudogene. CDR3 length: 15 residues. This CDR3 is CTSSQDNPSGQEQYF. The CDR3 nucleotides read TGCACCAGCAGCCAAGATAATCCTAGCGGCCAAGAGCAGTATTTT.

The rearrangement links TRBV5-6 to TRBJ1-6, with 7 bases identical to TRBD1. Germline V gene sequence: CDR1 SGHDT, CDR2 YYEEEE. V gave up 1 base and J gave up 7 bases; unmatched junction bases: 5. The CDR3 runs to 15 residues. This CDR3 is CASSLLDRTNSPLHF. Here the CDR3 DNA reads TGTGCCAGCAGCTTGCTGGACAGGACCAATTCACCCCTCCACTTT.

The gene calls are TRBV24-1 and TRBJ1-1; no clear D gene. The CDR3 has 13 amino acids. The ends were cut back, 3 bases at V and 4 bases at J, with 8 bases in the middle. Germline V gene data show CDR1 as KGHDR and CDR2 as SFDVKD. The CDR3 DNA sequence: TGTGCCACCAGTGATCTGGCCGCCACTGAAGCTTTCTTT. This codes for CATSDLAATEAFF.

The rearrangement joins TRBV4-3 to TRBJ2-2; the D gene is possibly TRBD1 (6 bases). From germline, CDR1 is LGHNA and CDR2 YSLEER. V was pared by 0 bases and J by 4 bases, with 9 bases between. This CDR3 region has 15 residues. The CDR3 sequence is CASSQDGQSTGELFF. The CDR3 nucleotides are TGCGCCAGCAGCCAAGATGGACAGTCCACCGGGGAGCTGTTTTTT.

The V and J genes are TRBV6-5 and TRBJ2-4; D not certain. Germline loops: CDR1 MNHEY, CDR2 SVGAGI. The CDR3 is made up of 11 amino acids. V lost 6 bases and J lost 9, with 9 bases in between. CDR3: CASSRVGIQYF. CDR3 in DNA: TGTGCCAGCAGCCGCGTCGGCATTCAGTACTTC.

The chain is built from TRBV11-2 and TRBJ1-3, with D hard to call. The CDR3 extends over 14 amino acids. The ends were cut back, 5 bases at V and 3 bases at J, with 11 bases in the middle. CDR1 and CDR2 (germline): SGHAT, FQNNGV. Here the CDR3 reads CASSRRWDGNTIYF. The CDR3 DNA follows: TGTGCCAGCAGCCGGAGGTGGGATGGAAACACCATATATTTT. The full variable domain, in which reference TRBV11-2 and TRBJ1-3 provide the parts outside the CDR3, is EAGVAQSPRYKIIEKRQSVAFWCNPISGHATLYWYQQILGQGPKLLIQFQNNGVVDDSQLPKDRFSAERLKGVDSTLKIQPAKLEDSAVYLCASSRRWDGNTIYFGEGSWLTVV.

The genes are TRBV14 and TRBJ1-1, with D perhaps TRBD1 (6 bases). V shed 0 bases and J shed 10 bases, with 18 bases lying between them. From germline, CDR1 is SGHDN and CDR2 FVKESK. The CDR3 consists of 15 residues. The CDR3 nucleotides read TGTGCCAGCAGCCAAGAGCTGACAGGAACGGTTGGAGCTTTCTTT. It yields the protein CASSQELTGTVGAFF.

This clone was seen a handful of times. V usage is TRBV7-4 and J usage is TRBJ1-4; tentatively, D is TRBD1 (6 bases). Trimming took off 7 bases at V and 5 bases at J, with 23 bases between the two ends. Per germline, CDR1 SGHVT and CDR2 SQSDAQ. The CDR3 runs 17 residues. CDR3 in amino acids: CASTQIRQGSINEKLFF. In DNA form, the CDR3 reads TGTGCCAGCACCCAAATAAGGCAGGGGAGTATAAATGAAAAACTGTTTTTT.

The genes are TRBV2 and TRBJ1-3; no clear D. The CDR3 has 17 residues. The ends were cut back, 7 bases at V and 3 bases at J, with 22 bases in the middle. Germline CDR1 is SNHLY and CDR2 is FYNNEI. CDR3 sequence: CASTLLRAGPFGNTIYF. CDR3 DNA: TGTGCCAGCACCCTACTCCGGGCGGGTCCGTTTGGAAACACCATATATTTT.

This rearrangement joins TRBV5-1 to TRBJ1-2; 10 bases map to TRBD1. CDR3 length: 15 residues. V dropped 0 bases and J dropped 6; count of bases not matched to a gene: 5. Germline CDR1 is SGHRS and CDR2 is YFSETQ. CDR3 amino acids: CASSLAMGQGNGYTF. Here the CDR3 DNA reads TGCGCCAGCAGCTTGGCTATGGGACAGGGGAATGGCTACACCTTC.

CDR3 coding DNA: TGTGCCAGTAGTATTCAGAACGCCTCACCCCTCCACTTT. Its translation: CASSIQNASPLHF. The chain links TRBV19 to TRBJ1-6; no clear D gene. Trimming removed 3 bases from V and 10 bases from J, with 10 bases in between. Looked up from germline, CDR1 is LNHDA and CDR2 is SQIVND (reference sequence). CDR3 length equals 13 residues.

The chain links TRBV28 to TRBJ1-5, with D possibly being TRBD1 (5 bases). The CDR3 runs to 15 residues. CDR1 is MDHEN and CDR2 is SYDVKM in the germline V gene. Between the trimmed V and J ends, which lost 6 bases and 1 base, there was a span of 13 bases. The CDR3 region has the DNA TGTGCCAGCAGCTTCCCAGGGTTCAGCAATCAGCCCCAGCATTTT. It is translated as CASSFPGFSNQPQHF.

This rearrangement joins TRBV7-2 to TRBJ1-2; the match to TRBD1 covers 7 bases. This CDR3 has 16 residues. Trimming took 5 bases from V and 2 from J; bases not matched to a gene: 11. Germline V lookup: CDR1 SGHTA, CDR2 FQGNSA. The CDR3 is CASSPRGQEINYGYTF. For the CDR3, the DNA is TGTGCCAGCAGCCCCAGAGGACAGGAGATCAACTATGGCTACACCTTC.

The genes are TRBV3-1 (or the pseudogene TRBV3-2) and TRBJ1-5; D not certain. Trimming took 1 base from V and 5 from J, leaving 12 bases between them. CDR1 is LGHDT and CDR2 is YNNKEL in the germline V gene (reference sequence). There are 15 residues in the CDR3. The CDR3 spells CASSQGGSTYQPQHF. The DNA of the CDR3 is TGTGCCAGCAGCCAAGGCGGGAGTACCTATCAGCCCCAGCATTTT.

The chain uses TRBV4-3 and TRBJ2-3; maybe TRBD1 (6 bases). The V end was cut by 0 bases, the J end by 4 bases, with 14 bases between. The CDR3 sequence is 16 residues long. Germline CDR1 reads LGHNA; CDR2 reads YSLEER. The DNA for the CDR3 is TGCGCCAGCAGCCAAGATCAGGGGCAGGGGTCAGATACGCAGTATTTT. Protein: CASSQDQGQGSDTQYF.

The chain couples TRBV18 to TRBJ2-7; TRBD1 is a possible D gene (6 bases). This CDR3 spans 16 amino acids. CDR1 is KGHSH, CDR2 LQKENI, per germline. V lost 3 bases to trimming and J lost 7 bases, with 22 bases between them. CDR3 in amino acids: CASSPWTGTTLQEQYF. The CDR3 nucleotides read TGTGCCAGCTCACCGTGGACGGGGACAACTCTACAAGAGCAGTACTTC. Full variable domain (remainder filled in from reference TRBV18 and TRBJ2-7): NAGVMQNPRHLVRRRGQEARLRCSPMKGHSHVYWYRQLPEEGLKFMVYLQKENIIDESGMPKERFSAEFPKEGPSILRIQQVVRGDSAAYFCASSPWTGTTLQEQYFGPGTRLTVT.

The chain carries TRBV5-1 and TRBJ2-1; 7 bases match TRBD2. The CDR3 is 13 residues long. Germline assignment: CDR1 SGHRS and CDR2 YFSETQ. Losses at the gene ends were 4 bases for V and 12 bases for J; bases not matched to a gene: 10. CDR3 amino acids: CASSPLGGSGQFF. The CDR3 DNA sequence: TGCGCCAGCAGCCCCTTGGGGGGGTCGGGGCAGTTCTTC.

V and J are TRBV7-6 and TRBJ2-2; D call uncertain. CDR3 length: 15 amino acids. Per the germline V gene, CDR1 is SGHVS and CDR2 is FNYEAQ. Trimming shortened V by 5 bases and J by 3 bases, and 13 bases separated the two germline ends. In nucleotides, the CDR3 is TGTGCCAGCAGCGCCGCGTCCGGGTACACCGGGGAGCTGTTTTTT. Translated: CASSAASGYTGELFF.

The CDR3 region has the DNA TGTGCCAGCAGCAACAGGAGGGACACTGAAGCTTTCTTT. Residues: CASSNRRDTEAFF. The chain uses TRBV6-5 and TRBJ1-1, with a possible D match to TRBD1 (5 bases). The CDR3 loop spans 13 amino acids. The germline CDR1 and CDR2 sequences are MNHEY and SVGAGI. Trimming took off 6 bases at V and 3 bases at J, with 11 bases between the two ends.

V is TRBV7-2 and J is TRBJ1-2; D is unclear. This CDR3 has 11 residues. The germline V gene encodes CDR1 SGHTA and CDR2 FQGNSA. Trimming stripped 8 bases from V and 7 bases from J, with 11 bases between. The CDR3 nucleotides read TGTGCCAGCCGGTCCGGGTTTGGCTACACCTTC. It specifies CASRSGFGYTF.